These 18 T cell receptor beta chains came from one sample sequenced in a study of cytomegalovirus exposure and HLA in healthy donors. Primers: 60 Vbeta forward and 13 Jbeta reverse. The method was immunoSEQ multiplex PCR; TCRdb's version includes in-frame clones alone and lacks a portion of them. The sample comprises around 150,000 clones, around 80% of which are singletons, and more than 3.5% rests with the top ten. The sequencing input was PBMCs. The receptors were gathered from a woman aged 40 to 49 in good health and CMV-seropositive.

The chain recombines TRBV10-3 with TRBJ2-5; D call uncertain. Trimming removed 2 bases from V and 7 bases from J, with 8 bases in between. The CDR3 runs 12 residues. Germline-derived CDR1 and CDR2 are ENHRY and SYGVKD. CDR3 sequence (DNA): TGTGCCATCAGTGAGCCCTCCGGGACCCAGTACTTC. Protein: CAISEPSGTQYF.

This chain connects TRBV7-2 to TRBJ2-2; D unclear. This CDR3 spans 13 amino acids. V lost 5 bases and J lost 5, with 9 bases in between. Germline assignment: CDR1 SGHTA and CDR2 FQGNSA. CDR3 nucleotides: TGTGCCAGCAGCCCTTTTGAGACCGGGGAGCTGTTTTTT. As protein: CASSPFETGELFF.

J is TRBJ1-2 and V is TRBV21-1; TRBD1 is taken as the D call from the table, unchecked against the DNA. TRBV21-1 is a pseudogene. The CDR3 has 15 residues. The CDR3 DNA reads TGTGCCAGCAGCACAAAGGGGACAGAGAACTATGGCTACACCTTC. This translates into CASSTKGTENYGYTF.

The chain has TRBV5-1 and TRBJ2-3; 8 nucleotides match TRBD1. Germline loops: CDR1 SGHRS, CDR2 YFSETQ. The trim removed 4 bases at V and 0 bases at J, leaving 4 bases unmatched. The CDR3 spans 15 residues. The CDR3 DNA follows: TGCGCCAGCAGCCTTGGACAGGGTAGCACAGATACGCAGTATTTT. Its protein product is CASSLGQGSTDTQYF.

The chain combines TRBV19 with TRBJ1-1, with D perhaps TRBD1 (5 bases). This CDR3 comprises 15 residues. V shed 6 bases and J shed 5 bases, with 19 bases lying between them. The germline CDR1 and CDR2 sequences are LNHDA and SQIVND (reference sequence). The CDR3 region has the DNA TGTGCCAGTAGGGAGACCCTAGGGGCGGGGACTGAAGCTTTCTTT. Translating it yields CASRETLGAGTEAFF.

This clone has only one observation. This chain links TRBV19 with TRBJ1-5; 8 bases align to TRBD1. Looked up from germline, CDR1 is LNHDA and CDR2 is SQIVND (reference sequence). The CDR3 consists of 17 residues. The ends lost 3 bases at V and 2 bases at J; junction bases unmatched: 9. CDR3 sequence: CASSIWTGTYGNQPQHF. The CDR3 nucleotides are TGTGCCAGTAGTATTTGGACAGGGACGTATGGCAATCAGCCCCAGCATTTT.

The CDR3 protein is CASSIQGLAGVDEQFF. CDR3 DNA: TGTGCCAGCAGTATCCAGGGACTAGCGGGAGTCGATGAGCAGTTCTTC. This chain connects TRBV28 to TRBJ2-1; 14 bases are a match to TRBD2. The V and J ends lost 5 bases and 8 bases, in that order; junction bases with no gene match: 8. CDR3 size: 16 residues. Germline V gene lookup returns CDR1 MDHEN and CDR2 SYDVKM. Complete variable domain (other parts from reference TRBV28 and TRBJ2-1): DVKVTQSSRYLVKRTGEKVFLECVQDMDHENMFWYRQDPGLGLRLIYFSYDVKMKEKGDIPEGYSVSREKKERFSLILESASTNQTSMYLCASSIQGLAGVDEQFFGPGTRLTVL.

CDR3: CASSLQGAGYGYTF. CDR3 bases: TGTGCCAGCTCCCTGCAGGGGGCGGGTTATGGCTACACCTTC. This chain links TRBV2 with TRBJ1-2, with TRBD1 matching 8 bases. This CDR3 has 14 amino acids. V trimming: 8 bases; J trimming: 5 bases; junction bases outside the gene matches: 10. Germline CDR1 reads SNHLY; CDR2 reads FYNNEI.

The gene calls are TRBV28 and TRBJ2-5; 9 bases match TRBD2. CDR3 length: 16 amino acids. V lost 2 bases and J lost 2; bases outside the gene matches: 6. Germline CDR1 is MDHEN and CDR2 is SYDVKM. The CDR3 DNA sequence: TGTGCCAGCAGTTTACCCCCCGCGGGGGGGCAAGAGACCCAGTACTTC. Its translation is CASSLPPAGGQETQYF.

The chain couples TRBV28 to TRBJ1-5, with 9 positions matching TRBD1. CDR3 size: 13 residues. Germline V gene sequence: CDR1 MDHEN, CDR2 SYDVKM. The trim removed 10 bases at V and 5 bases at J, leaving 6 bases unmatched. This chain's CDR3 is CATLQGAHQPQHF. CDR3 nucleotide sequence: TGTGCCACCCTACAGGGGGCGCATCAGCCCCAGCATTTT.

This clone has a single count. A junction end diverges from the germline sequence, so it may reflect a read error. This chain connects TRBV30 to TRBJ1-3; the match to TRBD1 covers 7 bases. There are 13 residues in the CDR3. Germline V gene lookup returns CDR1 GTSNPN and CDR2 SVGIG (reference sequence). The CDR3 DNA is TGCGGCGGGGCAGGGGGGACTGGAAACACCATATATTTT. Its protein product is CGGAGGTGNTIYF. Filled out from reference TRBV30 and TRBJ1-3, the complete variable domain reads SQTIHQWPATLVQPVGSPLSLECTVEGTSNPNLYWYRQAAGRGLQLLFYSVGIGQISSEVPQNLSASRPQDRQFILSSKKLLLSDSGFYLCGGAGGTGNTIYFGEGSWLTVV.

This chain links TRBV10-3 with TRBJ2-7, with D hard to call. Germline CDR1 is ENHRY and CDR2 is SYGVKD. The CDR3 sequence is 10 residues long. Trimming took 10 bases from V and 3 from J, leaving 7 bases between them. The CDR3 DNA sequence: TGTGCCAACGACTTCTACGAGCAGTACTTC. Protein sequence: CANDFYEQYF.

The chain uses TRBV7-6 and TRBJ2-5; 7 bases match TRBD2. The CDR3 is 14 residues long. Trimming at V came to 5 bases and at J to 7 bases, leaving 10 bases not matched to a gene. Per germline, CDR1 SGHVS and CDR2 FNYEAQ. The CDR3 reads CASSPSGTGGTQYF. CDR3 coding DNA: TGTGCCAGCAGCCCAAGCGGGACCGGGGGGACCCAGTACTTC.

This clone was seen once. V and J are TRBV29-1 and TRBJ1-4; 9 nucleotides line up with TRBD1. The V gene end was trimmed by 6 bases and the J gene end by 8 bases; junction bases not matched to a gene: 10. This CDR3 is 14 amino acids long. Per the germline V gene, CDR1 is SQVTM and CDR2 is ANQGSEA. For the CDR3, the DNA is TGCAGCGTGGCACAGGGGGCCGGGGTGGAAAAACTGTTTTTT. Translating gives CSVAQGAGVEKLFF.

V and J are TRBV6-5 and TRBJ2-5; tentatively, D is TRBD2 (7 bases). The DNA end is more similar to TRBJ2-7, so the J call may be wrong. This CDR3 is built from 15 residues. Germline V CDR1 and CDR2: MNHEY, SVGAGI. The CDR3 protein is CASSYSTIGGGEQYF. The CDR3 coding sequence is TGTGCCAGCAGTTACTCAACCATAGGGGGGGGCGAGCAGTACTTC.

The chain combines TRBV18 with TRBJ1-1, with 9 bases that match TRBD1. Germline trimming cut 2 bases from V and 7 bases from J; bases unmatched to any gene: 8. Germline V gene lookup returns CDR1 KGHSH and CDR2 LQKENI. The CDR3 length is 15 residues. The CDR3 DNA reads TGTGCCAGCTCACCAACAGGGGGCTCGTTTGGTGAAGCTTTCTTT. Protein sequence: CASSPTGGSFGEAFF.

The rearrangement uses TRBV28 and TRBJ1-1; D is possibly TRBD1 (5 bases). The CDR3 runs 11 residues. V was shortened by 7 bases and J by 4 bases, with 7 bases between the two germline ends. Germline V gene sequence: CDR1 MDHEN, CDR2 SYDVKM. Written as DNA, the CDR3 is TGTGCCAGCATGGGGGGCACTGAAGCTTTCTTT. Amino acids: CASMGGTEAFF.

The gene calls are TRBV7-8 and TRBJ2-5; 7 positions match TRBD1. The germline gives CDR1 SGHVS, CDR2 FQNEAQ. Trimming removed 5 bases from V and 2 bases from J; junction bases left unmatched: 8. This CDR3 contains 15 residues. The CDR3 DNA reads TGTGCCAGCAGCCTCGTGACAGGGCTACAAGAGACCCAGTACTTC. Protein product: CASSLVTGLQETQYF.